The 31 T cell receptor beta chains presented below share a single source sample, sequenced in a study of Ad26.COV2.S vaccination and SARS-CoV-2 variants. Clones were read by immunoSEQ multiplex PCR, and TCRdb kept only the in-frame ones, dropping some. This sample has some 290,000 clones, with around 84% found just once. Noted treatment: approximately 18 received Ad26.COV2.S at low or high dose, single or two shots; about five received placebo; per-sample allocation not given. Specimens were obtained on day 63 following the first vaccine or placebo injection. The specimen was peripheral blood, collected in a trial of Ad26.COV2.S vaccine versus placebo. These receptors were obtained from a person between 18 and 65 years old who received the Ad26.COV2.S COVID-19 vaccine or a placebo.

This sequence joins TRBV7-2 and TRBJ2-7; no firm D call. This CDR3 has 14 residues. Looked up from germline, CDR1 is SGHTA and CDR2 is FQGNSA. The V end was cut by 5 bases, the J end by 0 bases, with 11 bases between. CDR3 residues: CASSPSPPSYEQYF. Written as DNA, the CDR3 is TGTGCCAGCAGCCCCTCTCCACCCTCCTACGAGCAGTACTTC.

This clone has at least ten counts. This sequence joins TRBV7-9 and TRBJ2-3; 13 nucleotides align to TRBD2. Germline V gives CDR1 SEHNR, CDR2 FQNEAQ (reference sequence). The V and J ends lost 5 bases and 4 bases, in that order; junction bases with no gene match: 9. This CDR3 is 17 amino acids long. The CDR3 region has the DNA TGTGCCAGCAGCCCTCGGACTAGCGGGGGTGGTGCAGATACGCAGTATTTT. It codes for CASSPRTSGGGADTQYF.

The V and J genes are TRBV13 and TRBJ2-7; weak D call: TRBD1 (6 bases). The CDR3 is 13 residues long. V dropped 5 bases and J dropped 3 bases, with 11 bases sitting between them. Germline V gene sequence: CDR1 PRHDT, CDR2 FYEKMQ (reference sequence). In nucleotides, the CDR3 is TGTGCCAGCAGCCCCCGACAGGACTACGAGCAGTACTTC. Translation: CASSPRQDYEQYF.

This clone was detected a few times. The rearrangement links TRBV27 to TRBJ2-7; no reliable D call. This CDR3 is 13 amino acids long. The V and J ends lost 3 bases and 5 bases respectively, with 11 bases between them. The germline V gene encodes CDR1 MNHEY and CDR2 SMNVEV (reference sequence). In DNA form, the CDR3 reads TGTGCCAGCAGTTTGAACACGCGACACGAGCAGTACTTC. It is translated as CASSLNTRHEQYF.

The chain combines TRBV19 with TRBJ2-4; 7 nucleotides agree with TRBD2. This CDR3 is built from 14 residues. Per germline, CDR1 LNHDA and CDR2 SQIVND (reference sequence). V shed 7 bases and J 2 bases; nucleotides not matched to a gene: 5. For the CDR3, the DNA is TGTGCCAGTACCAGGGAGGGATCCAAAAACATTCAGTACTTC. Amino acids: CASTREGSKNIQYF.

Notes on this clone: The same CDR3 can be traced to other DNA sequences in this sample. CDR3 in DNA: TGCGCCAGCAGCCAAGACAGACAGGGGAGGACTGAAGCTTTCTTT. It codes for CASSQDRQGRTEAFF. The chain combines TRBV4-3 with TRBJ1-1, with 8 bases matching TRBD1. The CDR3 sequence is 15 residues long. Germline V gene sequence: CDR1 LGHNA, CDR2 YSLEER. V lost 0 bases to trimming and J lost 5 bases; unmatched junction nucleotides: 5.

This clone was seen more than once but under ten times. The chain combines TRBV19 with TRBJ1-1, with no clear D. CDR1 and CDR2 from the germline V gene are LNHDA and SQIVND (reference sequence). The length of the CDR3 is 12 residues. The V gene lost 5 bases and the J gene lost 5 bases, with 9 bases spanning the gap. This CDR3 reads CASSPGRTEAFF. The CDR3 DNA reads as TGTGCCAGTAGTCCTGGGAGAACTGAAGCTTTCTTT. The whole variable domain, remainder taken from reference TRBV19 and TRBJ1-1, is DGGITQSPKYLFRKEGQNVTLSCEQNLNHDAMYWYRQDPGQGLRLIYYSQIVNDFQKGDIAEGYSVSREKKESFPLTVTSAQKNPTAFYLCASSPGRTEAFFGQGTRLTVV.

The V and J genes are TRBV4-3 and TRBJ2-3; TRBD1 aligns across 7 bases. The CDR3 runs 17 residues. V was pared by 1 base and J by 2 bases, with 9 bases of the junction left unmatched. CDR1 is LGHNA, CDR2 YSLEER, per germline. CDR3 amino acids: CASSQATGVPITDTQYF. The CDR3 DNA follows: TGCGCCAGCAGCCAAGCTACAGGGGTTCCAATCACAGATACGCAGTATTTT.

The table lists this clone with a count of one. The chain links TRBV4-2 to TRBJ2-2; 13 positions agree with TRBD2. V dropped 4 bases and J dropped 2; count of bases not matched to a gene: 4. This CDR3 has 17 amino acids. Germline-derived CDR1 and CDR2 are LGHNA and YNFKEQ. CDR3 coding DNA: TGTGCCAGCAGCCTCGGGACTAGCGGGACTAACACCGGGGAGCTGTTTTTT. This encodes CASSLGTSGTNTGELFF.

This chain uses TRBV14 with TRBJ2-3; D is ambiguous. V lost 0 bases to trimming and J lost 0 bases, with 10 bases between them. CDR3 length equals 16 residues. Germline CDR1 is SGHDN and CDR2 is FVKESK. CDR3 DNA sequence: TGTGCCAGCAGCCAAGAACCCGGCAAGAGCACAGATACGCAGTATTTT. Protein sequence: CASSQEPGKSTDTQYF.

This chain uses TRBV4-1 with TRBJ2-3, with D possibly matching TRBD1 (6 bases). The V end was cut by 6 bases, the J end by 5 bases, with 18 bases between. The CDR3 length is 15 residues. Germline V lookup: CDR1 MGHRA, CDR2 YSYEKL. DNA of the CDR3: TGCGCCAGCAGACAAAGGGCAGGGGCGTTAGATACGCAGTATTTT. Translation gives CASRQRAGALDTQYF.

This clone was found once. V gene TRBV14 combines with J gene TRBJ1-3; D gene unclear. The CDR3 contains 13 residues. V dropped 6 bases and J dropped 0 bases, with 6 bases sitting between them. CDR1 SGHDN and CDR2 FVKESK come from the germline V gene. The CDR3 nucleotides are TGTGCCAGCAGGATTAACTCTGGAAACACCATATATTTT. It encodes CASRINSGNTIYF.

This rearrangement joins TRBV6-5 to TRBJ2-3, with a possible D match to TRBD2 (6 bases). The CDR3 runs 14 residues. V was trimmed by 7 bases and J by 6 bases, leaving 17 bases between them. Germline V CDR1 and CDR2: MNHEY, SVGAGI. The CDR3 coding sequence is TGTGCCAGCAACTCCGGGACTGTTGCTGATACGCAGTATTTT. Encoded protein: CASNSGTVADTQYF.

The chain has TRBV6-5 and TRBJ1-3, with unresolved D. This CDR3 has 15 amino acids. CDR1 is MNHEY, CDR2 SVGAGI, per germline. Trimming stripped 5 bases from V and 4 bases from J, with 15 bases between. As DNA, the CDR3 is TGTGCCAGCAGTCGGGCCATGGCGACCGGAAACACCATATATTTT. It encodes CASSRAMATGNTIYF.

The gene calls are TRBV5-1 and TRBJ2-2; 9 positions agree with TRBD1. The ends lost 1 base at V and 0 bases at J; junction bases unmatched: 10. The germline V gene encodes CDR1 SGHRS and CDR2 YFSETQ. CDR3 length: 19 amino acids. In nucleotides, the CDR3 is TGCGCCAGCAGCTTGCCGAGGGACAGGGCCGTAACGAACACCGGGGAGCTGTTTTTT. Its protein product is CASSLPRDRAVTNTGELFF.

This clone was counted between two and nine times. V gene TRBV29-1 combines with J gene TRBJ1-2; 8 bases match TRBD1. From germline, CDR1 is SQVTM and CDR2 ANQGSEA. The length of the CDR3 is 13 residues. The V gene end was trimmed by 5 bases and the J gene end by 8 bases; junction bases not matched to a gene: 10. The CDR3: CSVFLRTGRGYTF. For the CDR3, the DNA is TGCAGCGTTTTCCTAAGGACAGGGCGAGGCTACACCTTC.

This clone was detected only once. The V gene is TRBV13, the J gene TRBJ2-5; D ambiguous. This CDR3 region has 13 residues. Germline V lookup: CDR1 PRHDT, CDR2 FYEKMQ (reference sequence). Trimming pared 6 bases from V and 4 bases from J, leaving 12 bases between. CDR3 residues: CASSWSRRETQYF. The CDR3 coding sequence is TGTGCCAGCAGTTGGTCCCGGAGAGAGACCCAGTACTTC.

The genes are TRBV4-1 and TRBJ1-2; tentatively, D is TRBD1 (6 bases). CDR3 size: 13 residues. Germline V gives CDR1 MGHRA, CDR2 YSYEKL. V gave up 0 bases and J gave up 8 bases, with 10 bases separating them. This CDR3 reads CASSQDRGLGYTF. Here the CDR3 DNA reads TGCGCCAGCAGCCAAGACAGGGGTCTGGGCTACACCTTC.

This clone appeared a single time. This chain connects TRBV6-2 or TRBV6-3 to TRBJ1-1; tentatively, D is TRBD1 (6 bases). This CDR3 comprises 13 residues. Germline V lookup: CDR1 MNHEY, CDR2 SVGEGT. V lost 6 bases to trimming and J lost 8 bases, with 16 bases between them. The DNA of the CDR3 is TGTGCCAGCAGCCCCTCCGGGACATTCGAAGCTTTCTTT. Translated, it gives CASSPSGTFEAFF.

The chain carries TRBV2 and TRBJ1-5; D is unresolved. Germline CDR1 is SNHLY and CDR2 is FYNNEI. V was clipped by 3 bases and J by 4 bases, with 7 bases between them. CDR3 size: 13 residues. CDR3 DNA: TGTGCCAGCAGTGATGACACTAATCAGCCCCAGCATTTT. Amino acids: CASSDDTNQPQHF.

The chain has TRBV6-5 and TRBJ1-6; D call uncertain. The V gene lost 7 bases and the J gene lost 7 bases, with 11 bases spanning the gap. CDR1 and CDR2 from the germline V gene are MNHEY and SVGAGI. The CDR3 length is 13 residues. The CDR3 DNA follows: TGTGCCAGCATTGGGGAAATCAATTCACCCCTCCACTTT. Translated: CASIGEINSPLHF.

The genes are TRBV19 and TRBJ1-2; 7 bases align to TRBD1. This CDR3 region has 14 residues. The V segment lost 4 bases and the J segment 4 bases; nucleotides outside the gene matches: 6. Germline V gene sequence: CDR1 LNHDA, CDR2 SQIVND (reference sequence). The CDR3 DNA reads as TGTGCCAGTAGTACCGGACAGGCCCGCTATGGCTACACCTTC. Its protein product is CASSTGQARYGYTF. The variable domain in full, completed from reference TRBV19 and TRBJ1-2, reads DGGITQSPKYLFRKEGQNVTLSCEQNLNHDAMYWYRQDPGQGLRLIYYSQIVNDFQKGDIAEGYSVSREKKESFPLTVTSAQKNPTAFYLCASSTGQARYGYTFGSGTRLTVV.

V usage is TRBV18 and J usage is TRBJ2-1; TRBD2 aligns across 10 bases. The V gene's germline CDR1 is KGHSH and CDR2 LQKENI. The CDR3 is 16 amino acids. The ends lost 4 bases at V and 9 bases at J; junction bases unmatched: 12. The CDR3 loop is CASSLGDPGLASEQFF. The CDR3 nucleotides are TGTGCCAGCTCACTGGGGGATCCGGGACTAGCGAGTGAGCAGTTCTTC.

This sequence joins TRBV7-2 and TRBJ2-4; no firm D call. Germline V CDR1 and CDR2: SGHTA, FQGNSA. The CDR3 sequence is 12 residues long. Deletions cut 4 bases from V and 2 bases from J, with 3 bases between. The CDR3 DNA is TGTGCCAGCAGCTCACCCAAAAACATTCAGTACTTC. Encoded protein: CASSSPKNIQYF. The full variable domain, its missing parts supplied by reference TRBV7-2 and TRBJ2-4, is GAGVSQSPSNKVTEKGKDVELRCDPISGHTALYWYRQSLGQGLEFLIYFQGNSAPDKSGLPSDRFSAERTGGSVSTLTIQRTQQEDSAVYLCASSSPKNIQYFGAGTRLSVL.

This clone was seen more than once but under ten times. CDR3: CASSSRLAGALDTQYF. CDR3 in DNA: TGTGCCAGCAGCTCCCGACTAGCGGGGGCGTTAGATACGCAGTATTTT. The J gene is TRBJ2-3, the V gene TRBV7-9; 12 positions match TRBD2. Per the germline V gene, CDR1 is SEHNR and CDR2 is FQNEAQ (reference sequence). The CDR3 runs to 16 residues. The trim removed 4 bases at V and 5 bases at J, leaving 7 bases unmatched.

V usage is TRBV27 and J usage is TRBJ2-5, with 10 bases identical to TRBD1. This CDR3 has 16 amino acids. V dropped 3 bases and J dropped 5; count of bases not matched to a gene: 9. Germline V CDR1 and CDR2: MNHEY, SMNVEV (reference sequence). The CDR3 region is CASSFWTGGWMETQYF. The CDR3 DNA follows: TGTGCCAGCAGTTTCTGGACAGGGGGTTGGATGGAGACCCAGTACTTC.

V gene TRBV2 combines with J gene TRBJ1-5; 12 nucleotides agree with TRBD1. Looked up from germline, CDR1 is SNHLY and CDR2 is FYNNEI. CDR3 length: 17 residues. The V gene end was trimmed by 4 bases and the J gene end by 6 bases; junction bases not matched to a gene: 10. The CDR3 sequence: CASSGRPGTGGGQPQHF. The CDR3 DNA is TGTGCCAGCAGTGGGCGTCCCGGGACAGGGGGCGGTCAGCCCCAGCATTTT.

The V and J genes are TRBV7-9 and TRBJ2-3; D uncertain. Trimming took off 5 bases at V and 4 bases at J, with 10 bases between the two ends. CDR1 is SEHNR and CDR2 is FQNEAQ in the germline V gene (reference sequence). This CDR3 has 13 amino acids. Here the CDR3 DNA reads TGTGCCAGCAGCCCAAGTAGAGCAGATACGCAGTATTTT. Its translation: CASSPSRADTQYF. The variable domain in full, with the rest retrieved from reference TRBV7-9 and TRBJ2-3, is DTGVSQNPRHKITKRGQNVTFRCDPISEHNRLYWYRQTLGQGPEFLTYFQNEAQLEKSRLLSDRFSAERPKGSFSTLEIQRTEQGDSAMYLCASSPSRADTQYFGPGTRLTVL.

This sequence joins TRBV30 and TRBJ2-7, with TRBD1 identical over 7 bases. Germline V gene sequence: CDR1 GTSNPN, CDR2 SVGIG (reference sequence). This CDR3 contains 12 residues. Losses at the gene ends were 0 bases for V and 9 bases for J; bases not matched to a gene: 5. The CDR3 DNA reads as TGTGCCTGGAGTGTAGGGGGCGCCCGGCAGTACTTC. It yields the protein CAWSVGGARQYF.

The chain employs TRBV19 and TRBJ1-4, with D unresolved. Germline CDR1 reads LNHDA; CDR2 reads SQIVND (reference sequence). V gave up 10 bases and J gave up 7 bases, with 16 bases separating them. The CDR3 loop spans 13 amino acids. The CDR3 here is CATTPPGFEKLFF. The CDR3 DNA reads TGTGCCACAACCCCCCCGGGTTTTGAAAAACTGTTTTTT.

The J gene is TRBJ2-6, the V gene TRBV7-8, with 9 bases aligning to TRBD1. Unmatched junction bases numbered 12, after V lost 6 bases and J lost 0 bases. Germline V lookup: CDR1 SGHVS, CDR2 FQNEAQ. This CDR3 contains 19 residues. The CDR3 region is CASSSYGTGTYSGANVLTF. The DNA of the CDR3 is TGTGCCAGCAGTTCCTACGGGACAGGGACCTACTCTGGGGCCAACGTCCTGACTTTC.